The present entry profiles one TCR beta chain with its context. The data are from a study of T cells in localized non-small cell lung cancer. Trimming left V 1 base short and J 9 bases short, with 19 bases between. The germline V gene has CDR1 SGHTA and CDR2 FQGNSA. There are 16 residues in the CDR3. Only in-frame clones appear in the TCRdb table, and some are missing; sequencing was by immunoSEQ multiplex PCR. Of around 35,000 clones in the sample, around 93% were seen once. The chain is built from TRBV7-2 and TRBJ2-1; a possible D gene is TRBD2 (6 bases). The receptor was isolated from a female donor older than 55 with stage I lung adenocarcinoma. The material was peripheral blood, obtained before any cancer treatment. CDR3 sequence (DNA): TGTGCCAGCAGCTTAGGGGGTAGAACGGGAGAGGGTGAGCAGTTCTTC. Translating gives CASSLGGRTGEGEQFF.